This T cell receptor (beta chain) stems from a study of Graves' ophthalmopathy and Graves' hyperthyroidism. The CDR3 totals 14 residues. V lost 3 bases, J lost 6 bases, and 17 bases lay in between. Germline CDR1 and CDR2: GTSNPN and SVGIG (reference sequence). Hyperthyroidism patients were newly diagnosed, ill under 2 months, and aged 18 to 65 years. Certain patients, namely those with other autoimmune diseases, uncontrolled infections, pregnancy or lactation, were excluded. General study findings and limits: The model forecast ophthalmopathy progression, reaching roughly 71% sensitivity and roughly 72% specificity. Blood was where most expanded thyroid clonotypes above 0.001 frequency also turned up.

From RNA, the CDR3 regions of TCR beta chains were amplified and sequenced. Amplification began with first-round RT-PCR using HTBI primers, then second-round multiplex PCR was performed. TCRdb re-called the multiplex PCR reads with MiXCR, one entry per CDR3 protein. This table has 560,000 or so distinct CDR3 sequences, 39% appearing once. A few counts support this clonotype. Its target is unknown. The source material was peripheral blood or thyroid tissue (not recorded which). The chain couples TRBV30 to TRBJ1-2, with D perhaps matching TRBD1 (6 bases). The source of this sequence is an adult man with Graves' hyperthyroidism. CDR3 region: CAWSPTGTSDGYTF. The CDR3 region has the DNA TGTGCCTGGAGCCCAACCGGGACATCCGATGGCTACACCTTC.